The entry below gives a single T cell receptor (beta chain) sequence along with its context. The antigen is unknown. Between the trimmed V and J ends, which lost 6 bases and 1 base, there was a span of 12 bases. CDR1 and CDR2 (germline): SNHLY, FYNNEI. CDR3 length equals 14 residues. These data come from a study of vaccination and CD4 T cells after COVID-19. Study at large: Overlapping peptides covering the spike proteins of SARS-CoV-2, HCoV-NL63, HCoV-OC43 and HCoV-229E were added to stimulate cells. Control cultures used a CEFX viral epitope pool, an HIV-1 Nef peptide pool, or no peptide.

The Oncomine TCR Beta short-read assay sequenced DNA from cultured CD4+ T cells. TCRdb ran MiXCR on the PCR reads and lists one entry per CDR3 protein. The top ten hold roughly 9.1% of the sample, which has roughly 15,000 distinct CDR3 sequences, 78% seen once. Documented treatment: roughly ten-day PBMC culture with coronavirus spike peptide pools or control peptides (ViraFEST assay). ViraFEST stimulated the growth of antigen-specific T cells using peptide pools and subsequently profiled their TCRs by sequencing. At both days 3 and 7, half the medium was replaced with fresh IL-2 medium. Sequenced material: CD4+ T cells from blood, cultured in vitro, taken after SARS-CoV-2 vaccination. The rearrangement links TRBV2 to TRBJ1-1, with D maybe TRBD1 (6 bases). This clonotype was obtained from a human donor who received a COVID-19 vaccine. The CDR3 protein is CASRAGDANTEAFF. CDR3 bases: TGTGCCAGCAGAGCAGGGGATGCGAACACTGAAGCTTTCTTT.